This TCR beta chain is drawn from a study of cytomegalovirus exposure and HLA in healthy donors. Study-wide results and limits: The authors enumerated 150 to 200 TCR beta chains as linked to cytomegalovirus. A reported reduction in N-insertions relative to the 666-donor mean was seen in an Asian-associated ancestry cluster in a later analysis.

As for this clone: Its target is unknown.

The study ran its PCR with 60 Vbeta and 13 Jbeta primers. How the authors handled the data: A follow-up analysis tallied approximately 85 million unique TCR beta chains, about 10 million shared. Data came from immunoSEQ multiplex PCR; TCRdb stores just in-frame clones and leaves some out. V and J calls and clone size are as listed in that table; D and trimming were resolved from the DNA. The repertoire holds roughly 150,000 clones, with around 83% as singletons. Germline CDR1 and CDR2: SGDLS and YYNGEE. Unmatched junction bases numbered 6, after V lost 5 bases and J lost 2 bases. The CDR3 is made up of 15 amino acids.

This clonotype was obtained from a male donor in good health and CMV-seropositive. The chain is built from TRBV9 and TRBJ2-3, with 9 bases lining up with TRBD2. The sample comprised PBMCs. As DNA, the CDR3 is TGTGCCAGCAGTCGGTCTAGCGGGGACACAGATACGCAGTATTTT. Its translation is CASSRSSGDTDTQYF.